Shown below are 5 T cell receptor beta chains from a single sample sequenced in a study of OX40 agonist ivuxolimab in advanced cancers. Assay used: immunoSEQ multiplex PCR; TCRdb lists only in-frame clones, some missing. The data show over 80,000 clones, approximately 87% seen once. The source material was CD4+ or CD8+ T cells sorted from blood, sampled in a trial of the OX40 agonist ivuxolimab. These receptors originate from an adult with an advanced solid tumor such as melanoma, head and neck, liver or kidney cancer.

The chain has TRBV29-1 and TRBJ2-7, with 8 nucleotides matching TRBD1. With V trimmed by 2 bases and J by 7 bases, 4 bases remained unmatched. The CDR3 has 12 amino acids. The germline gives CDR1 SQVTM, CDR2 ANQGSEA. The CDR3 region is CSVERTGKEQYF. The CDR3 bases are TGCAGCGTTGAACGGACAGGGAAGGAGCAGTACTTC.

The chain has TRBV23-1 and TRBJ1-6; D unresolved. TRBV23-1 is identified as an open reading frame with a role that is uncertain. The CDR3 is made up of 13 amino acids. Trimming pared 10 bases from V and 2 bases from J, leaving 9 bases between. CDR3 loop: CATEVTYNSPLHF. Here the CDR3 DNA reads TGCGCCACCGAGGTGACCTATAATTCACCCCTCCACTTT.

The chain recombines TRBV19 with TRBJ2-1; perhaps TRBD2 as D (5 bases). CDR1 LNHDA and CDR2 SQIVND come from the germline V gene (reference sequence). The V and J ends lost 8 bases and 0 bases respectively, with 14 bases between them. This CDR3 is 15 amino acids long. The CDR3 protein is CASLSSSSSYNEQFF. The CDR3 nucleotides read TGTGCCAGTCTTTCTAGCTCGAGCTCCTACAATGAGCAGTTCTTC.

The J gene is TRBJ2-5, the V gene TRBV27; 11 bases map to TRBD2. Trimming removed 5 bases from V and 5 bases from J; junction bases left unmatched: 10. This CDR3 region has 16 residues. Per the germline V gene, CDR1 is MNHEY and CDR2 is SMNVEV (reference sequence). Written as DNA, the CDR3 is TGTGCCAGCAGTAAACTAGCGGGGGCCACTCAGGAGACCCAGTACTTC. Translated: CASSKLAGATQETQYF.

The chain joins TRBV7-6 to TRBJ2-3; either TRBD1 or TRBD2 may supply D (6 bases each). This CDR3 comprises 16 residues. Trimming took off 2 bases at V and 1 base at J, with 13 bases between the two ends. Germline CDR1 SGHVS, CDR2 FNYEAQ. The CDR3 coding sequence is TGTGCCAGCAGCTTAAGGGGGGTAGGTGGCACAGATACGCAGTATTTT. This codes for CASSLRGVGGTDTQYF.